This paragraph covers one TCR beta chain sequence. This clonotype is assessed as medium-sized (0.01 to 0.1%). Its antigen is not yet known. Base qualities are missing; no much larger clone stands one base away. This sample is part of a study of CD4 and CD8 cells across lung adenocarcinoma regions (dated by TCRdb to the late 2010s). With respect to the entire study: To look at intratumor heterogeneity in the T cell receptor repertoire, the study compared tumor centers against tumor margins.

Patients with localized lung adenocarcinoma, a subtype of non-small cell lung cancer, were used as donors. The samples were taken from the centers of localized lung adenocarcinomas. For TCR repertoire analysis, CD4+ T cells from tumor tissue were profiled apart from CD8+ T cells. Libraries came from PCR. Sequencing took place on a HiSeq X Ten. TCRdb applied fastp at Q25 and MiXCR to the public reads, then kept only in-frame beta chains. A single entry per CDR3 protein holds the most common genes and DNA from its merged rows. The sample yields about 4,400 distinct CDR3 sequences; 45% to 60% were counted once. The top ten hold more than 15% of the sample. The CDR3 numbers 16 residues from cysteine through phenylalanine. Only the CDR3 part of the read is kept: 48 bases, read in frame from the first base. Via the germline V gene, CDR1 is SGHRS and CDR2 YFSETQ. V and J lose 3 bases and 7 bases, and a span of 19 bases separates them.

Sequencing was performed on CD4+ T cells from the center of a lung tumor. According to the study, the label for this sample's cell subset or site signals: tumor center region. This receptor was taken from a female donor with lung adenocarcinoma. The CD4 and CD8 labels of this study may be unreliable. The chain is encoded by TRBV5-1 joined to TRBJ2-2; D gene: possibly TRBD2, on 6 matching bases. The nucleotides are TGCGCCAGCAGCTCCCTAAGTGTCCAGGAGGGCGGGGAGCTGTTTTTT. Its product reads: CASSSLSVQEGGELFF.